A selection of T cell receptor beta chains follows, all from one sample in a study of T-cell memory formation after mild COVID-19. Each CDR3 protein is one row after TCRdb ran MiXCR on the 5' RACE reads. In the table there are 50,000 to 60,000 distinct CDR3 sequences, 28% of which are singletons. The specimen sequenced was PBMCs or a T cell subset sorted from them (not recorded which). These receptors were collected from a man younger than 30 who had mild COVID-19 (a few samples of this study predate the infection). Cell type and time point are not known. Each CDR3 is given with its conserved first and last residue. Fields, in order: D gene, clone size, J gene, V gene, CDR3 DNA, CDR3 protein. D genes are given only for firm matches. A row's size may be missing; if present it is once, few, many or a size class.

TRBD2 few TRBJ2-3 TRBV28 TGTGCCAGCAGTAGCGGGGAGGCCCTAGATACGCAGTATTTT CASSSGEALDTQYF
NA NA TRBJ2-5 TRBV4-1 TGCGCCAGCAGCCTAAGACAACAAGAGACCCAGTACTTC CASSLRQQETQYF
TRBD2 NA TRBJ2-3 TRBV15 TGTGCCACCAGCGGGTCTAGCGGACCCTCAACTTTGAACACAGATACGCAGTATTTT CATSGSSGPSTLNTDTQYF
NA NA TRBJ2-3 TRBV7-6 TGTGCCAGCAGCTTAGGGACAGGCACAGATACGCAGTATTTT CASSLGTGTDTQYF
NA NA TRBJ2-1 TRBV6-6 TGTGCCAGCAGTTACTACAGGGCCCGGGGGGTCCCCGATGAGCAGTTCTTC CASSYYRARGVPDEQFF
TRBD1 medium-sized TRBJ2-1 TRBV27 TGTGCCAGCAGCCAGACAGGGTACAATGAGCAGTTCTTC CASSQTGYNEQFF
NA NA TRBJ2-5 TRBV7-6 TGTGCCAGCAGCCTAGGACGGACAGAACAAGAGACCCAGTACTTC CASSLGRTEQETQYF
NA few TRBJ1-1 TRBV12-3/TRBV12-4 TGTGCCAGCAGACCTAAGAACACTGAAGCTTTCTTT CASRPKNTEAFF
TRBD1 NA TRBJ1-5 TRBV5-5 TGTGCCAGCAGCCAGAGGGACAGGGGATTTCAGCCCCAGCATTTT CASSQRDRGFQPQHF
NA NA TRBJ1-2 TRBV5-5 TGTGCCAGCAGCTTGAAGGCCTATGGCTACACCTTC CASSLKAYGYTF
NA few TRBJ1-5 TRBV21-1 TGTGCCAGCAGCAAAGGGGACAGGGGGCATCAGCCCCAGCATTTT CASSKGDRGHQPQHF
TRBD1 many TRBJ2-5 TRBV6-5 TGTGCCAGCAGCGGCGACAGGGGAGAGACCCAGTACTTC CASSGDRGETQYF
NA NA TRBJ1-2 TRBV4-2 TGTGCCAGCAGCCAAGCGCCCAGGCTTTTCTCTGGCTACACCTTC CASSQAPRLFSGYTF
NA many TRBJ1-5 TRBV6-5 TGTGCCAGCAGTTACTCGTTCCCCCCTGGGGGCAATCAGCCCCAGCATTTT CASSYSFPPGGNQPQHF
NA NA TRBJ2-5 TRBV6-2/TRBV6-3 TGTGCCAGCAGTGACCCTCACAGGGAGAGGGAGACCCAGTACTTC CASSDPHRERETQYF
NA few TRBJ2-1 TRBV4-1 TGCGCCAGCAGCCAAGTGAATACAGGCTACAATGAGCAGTTCTTC CASSQVNTGYNEQFF
NA NA TRBJ1-5 TRBV20-1 TGCAGTGCTAGAGATCGAGAGACAGGTATCGTAGGGAATCAGCCCCAGCATTTT CSARDRETGIVGNQPQHF
NA many TRBJ2-1 TRBV12-3/TRBV12-4 TGTGCCAGCAGTTTAGACGACGGGGATGAGCAGTTCTTC CASSLDDGDEQFF
NA few TRBJ2-7 TRBV3-1 TGTGCCAGCAGCCATCAGGGGAGCTCCTACGAGCAGTACTTC CASSHQGSSYEQYF
NA NA TRBJ2-3 TRBV4-2 TGTGCCAGCAGCCCCCGGCAACGTACAGATACGCAGTATTTT CASSPRQRTDTQYF
NA once TRBJ2-6 TRBV6-5 TGTGCCACCGCCCCCGCCGACGGGGTTTTATCTGGGGCCAACGTCCTGACTTTC CATAPADGVLSGANVLTF
NA few TRBJ2-4 TRBV11-2 TGTGCCAGCAGCTTAGGTGCGGCAGTTCTAGCCAAAAACATTCAGTACTTC CASSLGAAVLAKNIQYF
TRBD2 NA TRBJ2-3 TRBV2 TGTGCCAGCAATCCTAGCGGGGGGAGCACAGATACGCAGTATTTT CASNPSGGSTDTQYF
NA few TRBJ2-6 TRBV4-3 TGCGCCAGCAGCCAAGATTGGAGCTCTGGGGCCAACGTCCTGACTTTC CASSQDWSSGANVLTF
NA NA TRBJ2-5 TRBV11-2 TGTGCCAGCAGCCCCCTCAGTTCGGCGGTGGGAAACCAAGAGACCCAGTACTTC CASSPLSSAVGNQETQYF
NA NA TRBJ1-1 TRBV15 TGTGCCACCAGCTCCACATTGGGGGGCACTGAAGCTTTCTTT CATSSTLGGTEAFF
NA few TRBJ2-1 TRBV29-1 TGCAGCGTTGAGGCATCCGTCATCAATGAGCAGTTCTTC CSVEASVINEQFF
NA few TRBJ2-3 TRBV7-9 TGTGCCAGCACGGGGACCTCTAGCACAGATACGCAGTATTTT CASTGTSSTDTQYF
NA NA TRBJ2-1 TRBV6-2/TRBV6-3 TGTGCCAGCAGTTACCAGGTTCTTGAGCAGTTCTTC CASSYQVLEQFF
NA medium-sized TRBJ2-7 TRBV29-1 TGCAGCGTTTTCCTAGACTCAAGCTCCTACGAGCAGTACTTC CSVFLDSSSYEQYF
NA few TRBJ2-7 TRBV4-1 TGCGCCAGCAGCCAAGAAAGGGGACTGAACTACGAGCAGTACTTC CASSQERGLNYEQYF
TRBD2 few TRBJ2-5 TRBV7-6 TGTGCCAGCAGCCCCAGCCTAGCGGGGAGGCCCCAAGAGACCCAGTACTTC CASSPSLAGRPQETQYF
NA few TRBJ1-5 TRBV12-3/TRBV12-4 TGTGCCAGCAGTTGGGAGACAGGTCAGCCCCAGCATTTT CASSWETGQPQHF
NA NA TRBJ2-4 TRBV6-1 TGTGCCAGCAGTGAAAAGAAGGGGGGAGGATTGACCAAAAACATTCAGTACTTC CASSEKKGGGLTKNIQYF
NA NA TRBJ2-4 TRBV7-9 TGTGCCAGCAGCGCAACGGACGGATTAGCCAAAAACATTCAGTACTTC CASSATDGLAKNIQYF
NA NA TRBJ1-1 TRBV19 TGTGCCAGTAGTTGGCCGGGAATGAACACTGAAGCTTTCTTT CASSWPGMNTEAFF
NA few TRBJ2-7 TRBV12-3/TRBV12-4 TGTGCCAGCAGTTTTCGGCCTCAGGGCGAGCAGTACTTC CASSFRPQGEQYF
NA NA TRBJ2-7 TRBV11-2 TGTGCCAGCCGGGGGGCTTACTACGAGCAGTACTTC CASRGAYYEQYF
NA NA TRBJ2-1 TRBV4-2 TGTGCCAGCACGGGTGAGGACGGAGGATACAATGAGCAGTTCTTC CASTGEDGGYNEQFF
NA NA TRBJ2-7 TRBV7-2 TGTGCCAGCAGCTTATCTAGGGTTCCCTACGAGCAGTACTTC CASSLSRVPYEQYF
NA few TRBJ2-3 TRBV7-9 TGTGCCAGCAGCTTAGATGGGCAGCGCACAGATACGCAGTATTTT CASSLDGQRTDTQYF
NA few TRBJ2-1 TRBV9 TGTGCCAGCAGCGGGAGACAAAATGAGCAGTTCTTC CASSGRQNEQFF
NA many TRBJ2-2 TRBV12-3/TRBV12-4 TGTGCCAGCAGTTCCCTTGCGGCGAACACCGGGGAGCTGTTTTTT CASSSLAANTGELFF
TRBD1 NA TRBJ2-4 TRBV14 TGTGCCAGCAGCAAGGGACAGGGGGGGAACATTCAGTACTTC CASSKGQGGNIQYF
NA medium-sized TRBJ1-2 TRBV29-1 TGCAGCGTTGACGACGGAATGGGTGGCTACACCTTC CSVDDGMGGYTF
NA few TRBJ2-2 TRBV5-1 TGCGCCAGCAACTCAGGATACAGGACCGGGGAGCTGTTTTTT CASNSGYRTGELFF
NA NA TRBJ2-7 TRBV27 TGTGCCAGCAGTTTATCGCAGGGTGCCTACGAGCAGTACTTC CASSLSQGAYEQYF
TRBD1 NA TRBJ2-7 TRBV4-1 TGCGCCAGCAGCCAAGACAGGGGGAGCTCCTACGAGCAGTACTTC CASSQDRGSSYEQYF
TRBD2 NA TRBJ2-5 TRBV4-1 TGCGCCAGCAGCCAAGTAGCGGGGCAAGGCCAAGAGACCCAGTACTTC CASSQVAGQGQETQYF
TRBD1 few TRBJ2-1 TRBV24-1 TGTGCCACCAGTGATCCGATTCGGACAGGGGCCCATGAGCAGTTCTTC CATSDPIRTGAHEQFF
TRBD1 NA TRBJ1-1 TRBV4-1 TGCGCCAGCAGCCAAGATCGTCCAGGGGGGTGGATGAACACTGAAGCTTTCTTT CASSQDRPGGWMNTEAFF
TRBD1 NA TRBJ2-1 TRBV5-1 TGCGCCAGCAGCTTGGACAGGGGGACCTACAATGAGCAGTTCTTC CASSLDRGTYNEQFF
TRBD2 NA TRBJ2-5 TRBV5-1 TGCGCCAGCAGTCCCAGACTAGCGGGGGGGCCGGGGCAAGAGACCCAGTACTTC CASSPRLAGGPGQETQYF
TRBD1 NA TRBJ1-2 TRBV10-3 TGTGCCATCAGTGAATTGCGGGACAGGGATATTAACTATGGCTACACCTTC CAISELRDRDINYGYTF
NA NA TRBJ1-1 TRBV25-1 TGTGCCAGCAGTGAATACGGGGTCGTGAACACTGAAGCTTTCTTT CASSEYGVVNTEAFF
TRBD1 NA TRBJ2-3 TRBV12-3/TRBV12-4 TGTGCCAGCAGTCGGACAGGTAGCACAGATACGCAGTATTTT CASSRTGSTDTQYF
NA once TRBJ1-5 TRBV9 TGTGCCAGCAGCGCGCTCCCAGAGAGTCAGCCCCAGCATTTT CASSALPESQPQHF
NA many TRBJ2-3 TRBV5-1 TGCGCCAGCAGCGCGGGACTTCGGGCAGATACGCAGTATTTT CASSAGLRADTQYF
NA few TRBJ2-1 TRBV4-1 TGCGCCAGCAGCCAAGAGGCGGGGCCCTACAATGAGCAGTTCTTC CASSQEAGPYNEQFF
NA NA TRBJ2-3 TRBV7-7 TGTGCCAGCAGCTTACGGGATGATGTCACAGATACGCAGTATTTT CASSLRDDVTDTQYF